This T cell receptor (beta chain) is from a study of T cells after yellow fever vaccination. This clonotype was observed many times. Germline CDR1 DFQATT, CDR2 SNEGSKA (reference sequence). The CDR3 covers 13 residues. V lost 2 bases and J 2 bases, leaving 7 bases between the germline ends. It was through 5'RACE template switching that TCR cDNA was made, with a universal primer site and UMIs added. TCRdb re-called the 5' RACE reads with MiXCR, one entry per CDR3 protein. The sample lists more than 65,000 distinct CDR3 sequences, 5% to 6.5% seen once, with less than 2.5% in the top ten. This receptor was identified in a man between 18 and 29 years old who received the YFV17D yellow fever vaccine. V and J are TRBV20-1 and TRBJ1-5; D possibly corresponds to TRBD1 (5 bases). Sequencing was performed on CD4+ T cells sorted from PBMCs, taken approximately 15 days after the first yellow fever vaccination. The CDR3 nucleotides are TGCAGTGCTAGATGGGACGGCAATCAGCCCCAGCATTTT. This encodes CSARWDGNQPQHF.